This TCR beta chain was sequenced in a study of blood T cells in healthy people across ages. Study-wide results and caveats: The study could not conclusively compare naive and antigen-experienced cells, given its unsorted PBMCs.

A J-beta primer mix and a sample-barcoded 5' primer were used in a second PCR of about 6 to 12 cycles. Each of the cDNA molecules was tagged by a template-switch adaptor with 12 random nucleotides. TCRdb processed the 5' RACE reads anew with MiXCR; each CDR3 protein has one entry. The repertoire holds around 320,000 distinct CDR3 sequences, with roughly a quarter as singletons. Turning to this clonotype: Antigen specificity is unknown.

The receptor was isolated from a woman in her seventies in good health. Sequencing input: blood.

DNA of the CDR3: TGTGCCAGCAGTGCGCAAGGGACAGGGACATATGGCTACACCTTC. Translated: CASSAQGTGTYGYTF. The genes are TRBV6-1 and TRBJ1-2; 9 bases align to TRBD1. V lost 4 bases and J lost 5; bases outside the gene matches: 8. Germline V gene data show CDR1 as MNHNS and CDR2 as SASEGT. This CDR3 contains 15 residues.